This T cell receptor beta chain is drawn from a study of T-cell memory formation after mild COVID-19. Germline values: CDR1 DFQATT, CDR2 SNEGSKA (reference sequence). The CDR3 spans 14 residues. The J segment lost 3 bases and the V segment lost 6 bases, leaving 8 bases of the junction unmatched. From the 5' RACE reads, TCRdb called clonotypes with MiXCR, one entry per CDR3 protein. The sample has roughly 240,000 distinct CDR3 sequences, 15% seen once. Overall study findings and caveats: Mainly CM and EM harbored the contracting CD4+ clones; mainly EMRA harbored the CD8+ ones. Later expanders leaned CD4+, whereas day 15 to 85 contracting clones were balanced CD4/CD8. Whether second-wave clones peaking at day 37 were SARS-CoV-2 specific went unconfirmed. A subset of responding clones appeared in pre-infection memory, suggesting cross-reactive memory joined.

This clonotype was seen a few times. What it binds is not known. Source material: PBMCs or a T cell subset sorted from them (not recorded which). V is TRBV20-1 and J is TRBJ2-3, with 8 bases that match TRBD2. This clonotype was sampled from an adult woman who had mild COVID-19 (a few samples of this study predate the infection). Cell type and time point are not known. As DNA, the CDR3 is TGCAGTGCAAACAGCGGGAGTGGAACAGATACGCAGTATTTT. It translates to CSANSGSGTDTQYF.